The 23 T cell receptor beta chains below come from one sample, sequenced in a study of read filtering for tumor transcriptome and immune sequencing. The library was built from about 370 ng RNA with molecular barcoded adaptors for alpha/delta and beta/gamma chains. TCRdb reprocessed the reads with MiXCR, giving one entry per CDR3 protein. The sample holds about 130,000 distinct CDR3 sequences, approximately 12% seen once. The specimen was a population of CD138-negative cells sorted from bone marrow. These receptors originate from a donor aged 40 or over with multiple myeloma.

This clonotype was found many times. V is TRBV7-2 and J is TRBJ2-1; TRBD1 might be the D (5 bases). The CDR3 totals 14 residues. Looked up from germline, CDR1 is SGHTA and CDR2 is FQGNSA. V gave up 2 bases and J gave up 5 bases, with 10 bases separating them. The CDR3 spells CASSLSGANNEQFF. The CDR3 DNA is TGTGCCAGCAGCTTATCTGGGGCTAACAATGAGCAGTTCTTC.

This clonotype was counted at least ten times. The chain is built from TRBV27 and TRBJ2-7, with D perhaps matching TRBD1 or TRBD2 (5 bases each). CDR3 length: 13 amino acids. V lost 8 bases and J lost 3, with 14 bases in between. Germline V gene data show CDR1 as MNHEY and CDR2 as SMNVEV (reference sequence). This CDR3 reads CASSRGTDYEQYF. CDR3 DNA: TGTGCCAGCTCGAGAGGGACGGACTACGAGCAGTACTTC.

In this sample, this clonotype turned up many times. The genes are TRBV3-1 and TRBJ1-5; D might be TRBD1 (5 bases). Trimming removed 2 bases from V and 7 bases from J, with 12 bases in between. The CDR3 is 14 amino acids. Germline lookup yields CDR1 LGHDT and CDR2 YNNKEL (reference sequence). The chain's CDR3 is CASSQRGAGQPQHF. CDR3 nucleotide sequence: TGTGCCAGCAGCCAACGGGGCGCAGGGCAGCCCCAGCATTTT. Drawing the rest from reference TRBV3-1 and TRBJ1-5, the complete variable domain is DTAVSQTPKYLVTQMGNDKSIKCEQNLGHDTMYWYKQDSKKFLKIMFSYNNKELIINETVPNRFSPKSPDKAHLNLHINSLELGDSAVYFCASSQRGAGQPQHFGDGTRLSIL.

Many counts were recorded for this clonotype. The chain recombines TRBV20-1 with TRBJ2-3; D unresolved. Germline CDR1 and CDR2: DFQATT and SNEGSKA (reference sequence). Trimming removed 0 bases at V and 2 bases at J, with 12 bases between. This CDR3 comprises 15 residues. CDR3 loop: CSAREDQRHTDTQYF. CDR3 coding DNA: TGCAGTGCTAGAGAGGACCAGCGACACACAGATACGCAGTATTTT.

In this sample, this clonotype turned up many times. CDR3 sequence reads: CASSLAPTGRRDSGEQFF. CDR3 DNA: TGTGCCAGCAGCTTAGCCCCCACGGGGCGGAGGGACTCTGGCGAGCAGTTCTTC. The chain links TRBV7-2 to TRBJ2-1; possible D gene TRBD2, 6 bases. The CDR3 length is 18 residues. Trimming stripped 0 bases from V and 10 bases from J, with 25 bases between. Germline assignment: CDR1 SGHTA and CDR2 FQGNSA.

This clonotype was seen repeatedly, ten times or more. The chain carries TRBV7-2 and TRBJ2-7; the D is unclear. CDR1 and CDR2 (germline): SGHTA, FQGNSA. This CDR3 is 12 amino acids long. Trimming shortened V by 3 bases and J by 2 bases, and 5 bases separated the two germline ends. The CDR3 DNA reads TGTGCCAGCAGCTTGCCCACCTACGAGCAGTACTTC. Protein: CASSLPTYEQYF. The full variable domain, with the rest looked up from reference TRBV7-2 and TRBJ2-7, is GAGVSQSPSNKVTEKGKDVELRCDPISGHTALYWYRQSLGQGLEFLIYFQGNSAPDKSGLPSDRFSAERTGGSVSTLTIQRTQQEDSAVYLCASSLPTYEQYFGPGTRLTVT.

This clonotype showed up many times. The chain couples TRBV20-1 to TRBJ2-5; D not resolved. The CDR3 spans 14 residues. Germline V gives CDR1 DFQATT, CDR2 SNEGSKA (reference sequence). The CDR3 DNA is TGCAGACTGCAGGACGGGCGAGATCAAGAGACCCAGTACTTC. The encoded protein is CRLQDGRDQETQYF.

This clonotype was picked up many times. This chain joins TRBV29-1 and TRBJ2-1, with 11 bases aligning to TRBD2. Germline CDR1 SQVTM, CDR2 ANQGSEA. CDR3 length: 16 residues. J gave up 2 bases and V 1 base, and 4 bases lay outside the gene matches. CDR3 sequence: CSVEVASGRTYNEQFF. CDR3 DNA: TGCAGCGTTGAAGTTGCTAGCGGGAGGACCTACAATGAGCAGTTCTTC.

At least ten counts were recorded for this clonotype. This chain uses TRBV12-3 or TRBV12-4 with TRBJ1-5; 8 nucleotides line up with TRBD1. The V gene end was trimmed by 6 bases and the J gene end by 7 bases; junction bases not matched to a gene: 5. There are 13 residues in the CDR3. The CDR3 loop reads CASSRTGLQPQHF. The CDR3 DNA is TGTGCCAGCAGCCGGACAGGGCTGCAGCCCCAGCATTTT.

Here the CDR3 reads CASSLTGGMGPEAFF. CDR3 DNA sequence: TGTGCCAGCAGCTTAACAGGGGGCATGGGCCCTGAAGCTTTCTTT. The chain recombines TRBV7-9 with TRBJ1-1; TRBD1 agrees at 9 bases. The germline V gene has CDR1 SEHNR and CDR2 FQNEAQ (reference sequence). There are 15 residues in the CDR3. The V and J ends lost 2 bases and 6 bases, in that order; junction bases with no gene match: 7.

This clonotype was recorded many times. The rearrangement uses TRBV20-1 and TRBJ2-6; D is undetermined. Looked up from germline, CDR1 is DFQATT and CDR2 is SNEGSKA (reference sequence). Trimming stripped 6 bases from V and 4 bases from J, with 10 bases between. This CDR3 region has 13 residues. CDR3 coding DNA: TGCAGTGCACTGGTGGCAGGGGCCAACGTCCTGACTTTC. Amino acids: CSALVAGANVLTF.

This clonotype was seen repeatedly, ten times or more. CDR3 DNA: TGCGCCAGCAGCTTTAGGGGGCGCGACACCGGGGAGCTGTTTTTT. Translated: CASSFRGRDTGELFF. The V and J genes are TRBV5-1 and TRBJ2-2; 7 nucleotides agree with TRBD1. This CDR3 has 15 residues. Trimming cost V 2 bases and J 3 bases; bases outside gene matches: 4. The V gene's germline CDR1 is SGHRS and CDR2 YFSETQ.

The sample holds many counts of this clonotype. The gene calls are TRBV20-1 and TRBJ2-1; a weak D match, TRBD2 (6 bases). This CDR3 comprises 15 residues. The germline V and J ends were trimmed by 0 bases and 5 bases, with 14 bases remaining between them. Germline V gene sequence: CDR1 DFQATT, CDR2 SNEGSKA (reference sequence). CDR3 region: CSARDSRGLHNEQFF. CDR3 DNA: TGCAGTGCTAGAGATAGTCGGGGACTCCACAATGAGCAGTTCTTC.

As for this clonotype: A far larger clone is only one base removed, so a read error is likely. This chain uses TRBV28 with TRBJ1-1, with a weak D call TRBD1 (5 bases). Germline V gene data show CDR1 as MDHEN and CDR2 as SYDVKM. This CDR3 spans 13 amino acids. In DNA, the CDR3 is TGTGCCAGCAGTCGCACTCGGGACGCCCTTTCCAACTTT. It is translated as CASSRTRDALSNF.

Turning to this clonotype: Being one base from a much bigger clone, this may be a read error. V and J are TRBV3-2 and TRBJ2-1; TRBD1 is the table's D call, not checked against the DNA. TRBV3-2 counts as a pseudogene. CDR3 length: 13 amino acids. This chain's CDR3 is CASSQEETRGVFF. The CDR3 DNA sequence: TGTGCCAGCAGCCAAGAAGAGACCCGAGGGGTCTTCTTC.

This clonotype turned up a few times. The chain has TRBV5-1 and TRBJ2-1; 7 bases fit TRBD2. Trimming took 0 bases from V and 8 from J; bases not matched to a gene: 5. Germline V gene sequence: CDR1 SGHRS, CDR2 YFSETQ. The CDR3 spans 14 residues. The chain's CDR3 is CASSLGLAVDEQFF. CDR3 DNA sequence: TGCGCCAGCAGCTTGGGGCTAGCGGTGGATGAGCAGTTCTTC.

This rearrangement joins TRBV2 to TRBJ2-1; 11 bases align to TRBD2. The germline CDR1 and CDR2 sequences are SNHLY and FYNNEI. The V and J ends lost 8 bases and 9 bases, in that order; junction bases with no gene match: 9. This CDR3 is 14 amino acids long. The CDR3 DNA is TGTGCCAGCCGTAGCGGGGGGGCTGGACGTGAGCAGTTCTTC. Translating gives CASRSGGAGREQFF.

Many counts were recorded for this clonotype. V and J are TRBV10-3 and TRBJ2-5; 8 bases are a match to TRBD1. CDR3 length: 12 amino acids. V lost 6 bases to trimming and J lost 3 bases; unmatched junction nucleotides: 0. The germline gives CDR1 ENHRY, CDR2 SYGVKD. CDR3 nucleotide sequence: TGTGCCATCAGGGACAGGGAAGAGACCCAGTACTTC. It is translated as CAIRDREETQYF.

This clonotype was detected many times. The gene calls are TRBV7-3 and TRBJ2-7; 8 bases are a match to TRBD2. The CDR3 length is 16 residues. CDR1 SGHTA and CDR2 FQGTGA come from the germline V gene. V lost 4 bases and J lost 0; bases outside the gene matches: 8. DNA for the CDR3: TGTGCCAGCAGCTCTTCTAGCGGGCGGAGCTCCTACGAGCAGTACTTC. Translation: CASSSSSGRSSYEQYF. The complete variable domain, with remaining parts taken from reference TRBV7-3 and TRBJ2-7, reads GAGVSQTPSNKVTEKGKYVELRCDPISGHTALYWYRQSLGQGPEFLIYFQGTGAADDSGLPNDRFFAVRPEGSVSTLKIQRTERGDSAVYLCASSSSSGRSSYEQYFGPGTRLTVT.

This clonotype was counted at least ten times. V gene TRBV25-1 combines with J gene TRBJ1-1; the D gene is possibly TRBD1 (5 bases). Trimming removed 6 bases from V and 1 base from J, with 18 bases in between. The length of the CDR3 is 16 residues. The germline V gene has CDR1 MGHDK and CDR2 SYGVNS. This chain's CDR3 is CASRRGGSSWNTEAFF. The CDR3 DNA is TGTGCCAGCAGGAGGGGCGGCTCTTCATGGAACACTGAAGCTTTCTTT.

This clonotype turned up a few times. V usage is TRBV29-1 and J usage is TRBJ2-2; 8 bases are shared with TRBD1. Looked up from germline, CDR1 is SQVTM and CDR2 is ANQGSEA. The trim removed 4 bases at V and 5 bases at J, leaving 6 bases unmatched. The CDR3 has 14 residues. The DNA of the CDR3 is TGCAGCGTTGGTAGGACAGGGAATACCGGGGAGCTGTTTTTT. This gives the protein CSVGRTGNTGELFF.

The sample holds many counts of this clonotype. The J gene is TRBJ2-2, the V gene TRBV12-3 or TRBV12-4; 9 bases agree with TRBD2. The junction had 6 bases not matched to a gene; V was cut back by 7 bases and J by 0 bases. CDR3 length: 16 residues. The CDR3 region is CASKLAGGANTGELFF. The CDR3 DNA sequence: TGTGCCAGCAAACTAGCGGGTGGCGCGAACACCGGGGAGCTGTTTTTT.

This clonotype has ten or more counts. The chain links TRBV27 to TRBJ1-2, with TRBD1 identical over 7 bases. Germline lookup yields CDR1 MNHEY and CDR2 SMNVEV (reference sequence). There are 13 residues in the CDR3. V shed 5 bases and J 7 bases; nucleotides not matched to a gene: 7. This CDR3 reads CASSPRRQGGYTF. The DNA for the CDR3 is TGTGCCAGCAGTCCCCGAAGACAGGGTGGCTACACCTTC.